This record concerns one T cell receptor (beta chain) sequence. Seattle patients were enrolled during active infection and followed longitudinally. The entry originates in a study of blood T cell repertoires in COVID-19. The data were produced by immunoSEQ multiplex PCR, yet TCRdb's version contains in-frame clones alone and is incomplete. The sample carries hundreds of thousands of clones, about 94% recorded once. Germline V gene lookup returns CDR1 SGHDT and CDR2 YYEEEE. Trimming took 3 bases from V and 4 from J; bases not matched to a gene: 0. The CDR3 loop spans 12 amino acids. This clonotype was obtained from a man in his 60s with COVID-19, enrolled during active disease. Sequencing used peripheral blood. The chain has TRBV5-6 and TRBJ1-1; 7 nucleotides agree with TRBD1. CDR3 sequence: CASSWTGTEAFF. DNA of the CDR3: TGTGCCAGCAGCTGGACAGGCACTGAAGCTTTCTTT.